Detailed here is one T cell receptor (beta chain). Its antigen is unknown. The template for TCR beta VDJ and CDR3 sequence profiling was genomic DNA. Each CDR3 protein gets one entry after TCRdb re-called the reads with MiXCR. The repertoire includes a few hundred thousand distinct CDR3 sequences, roughly 64% of them detected once, and 4% sits in the top ten. The data derive from a study of CD8+CD57+ T cells in acquired aplastic anemia. Study-level background: Each DNA sample taken from sorted CD4+ and CD8+ cells came to 2.5 to 4 ug on average. Roughly 10.8 million reads were obtained on average for healthy donor CD4+ cells.

Study results and caveats: Any difference that existed in CD8+ Simpson's diversity between patients and controls was not significant. Patients had twenty-nine CD8+ CDR3 sequences in common with controls (the shared set).

The receptor comes from a human donor in good health, serving as a control. The material sequenced was sorted CD4+, CD8+, or CD8+CD57+ T cells (not recorded which) from PBMCs.

The chain's CDR3 is CASSRQAGGPSTDTQYF. Written as DNA, the CDR3 is TGCGCCAGCAGCCGACAAGCGGGGGGCCCTAGCACAGATACGCAGTATTTT. The V call is TRBV4-1, the J call TRBJ2-3; 9 bases fit TRBD2. Losses at the gene ends were 4 bases for V and 0 bases for J; bases not matched to a gene: 8. The CDR3 totals 17 residues. CDR1 is MGHRA and CDR2 is YSYEKL in the germline V gene.